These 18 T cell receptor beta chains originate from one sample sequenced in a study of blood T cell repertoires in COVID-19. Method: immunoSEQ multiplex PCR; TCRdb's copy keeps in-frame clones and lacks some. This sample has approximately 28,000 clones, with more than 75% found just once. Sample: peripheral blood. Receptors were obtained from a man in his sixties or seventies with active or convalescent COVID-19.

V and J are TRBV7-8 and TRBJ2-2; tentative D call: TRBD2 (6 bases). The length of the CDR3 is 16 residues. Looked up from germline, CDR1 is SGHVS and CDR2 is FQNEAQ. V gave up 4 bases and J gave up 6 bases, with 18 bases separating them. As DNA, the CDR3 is TGTGCCAGCAGCTACCAAGGAGGAGGGTACGCCGGGGAGCTGTTTTTT. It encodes CASSYQGGGYAGELFF.

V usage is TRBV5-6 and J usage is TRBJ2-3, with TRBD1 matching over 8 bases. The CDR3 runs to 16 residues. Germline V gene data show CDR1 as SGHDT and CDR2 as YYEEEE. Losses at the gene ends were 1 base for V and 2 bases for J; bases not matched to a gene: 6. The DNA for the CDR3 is TGTGCCAGCAGCTTGCTTCCGGGACAGGTCACAGATACGCAGTATTTT. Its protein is CASSLLPGQVTDTQYF.

DNA of the CDR3: TGTGCCAGCAGCGAGGACAGGGACTCACCCCTCCACTTT. This translates into CASSEDRDSPLHF. This sequence joins TRBV6-4 and TRBJ1-6; 8 bases fit TRBD1. The length of the CDR3 is 13 residues. Germline-derived CDR1 and CDR2 are MRHNA and SNTAGT. The trim removed 6 bases at V and 10 bases at J, leaving 5 bases unmatched.

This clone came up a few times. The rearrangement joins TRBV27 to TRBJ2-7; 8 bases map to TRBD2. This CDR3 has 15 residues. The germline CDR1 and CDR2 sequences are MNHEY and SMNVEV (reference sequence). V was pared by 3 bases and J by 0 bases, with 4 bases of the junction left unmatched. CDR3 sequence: CASSFKAGGSYEQYV. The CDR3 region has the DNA TGTGCCAGCAGTTTTAAGGCGGGAGGCTCCTACGAGCAGTACGTC.

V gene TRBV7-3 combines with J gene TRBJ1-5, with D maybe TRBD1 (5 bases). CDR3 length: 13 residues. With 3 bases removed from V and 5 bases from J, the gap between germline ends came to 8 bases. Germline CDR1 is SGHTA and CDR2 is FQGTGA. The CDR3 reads CASSFRVDQPQHF. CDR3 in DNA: TGTGCCAGCAGCTTCAGGGTAGATCAGCCCCAGCATTTT.

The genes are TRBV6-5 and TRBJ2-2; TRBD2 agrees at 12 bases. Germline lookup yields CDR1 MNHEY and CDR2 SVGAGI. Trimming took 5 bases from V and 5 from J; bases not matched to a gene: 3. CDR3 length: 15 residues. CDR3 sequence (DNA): TGTGCCAGCAGTCTAGCGGGAGGGCCGACCGGGGAGCTGTTTTTT. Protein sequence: CASSLAGGPTGELFF.

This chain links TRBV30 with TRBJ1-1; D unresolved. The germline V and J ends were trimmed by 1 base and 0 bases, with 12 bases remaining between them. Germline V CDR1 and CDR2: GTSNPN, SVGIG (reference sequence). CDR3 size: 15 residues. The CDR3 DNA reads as TGTGCCTGGAGTGGTCGAGTGAGAATGAACACTGAAGCTTTCTTT. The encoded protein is CAWSGRVRMNTEAFF.

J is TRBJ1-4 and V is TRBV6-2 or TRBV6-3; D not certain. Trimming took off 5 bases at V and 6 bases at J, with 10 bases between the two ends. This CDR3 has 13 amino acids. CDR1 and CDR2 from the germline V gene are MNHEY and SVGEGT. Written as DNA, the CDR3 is TGTGCCAGCAGTGACCAGCGCCATGAAAAACTGTTTTTT. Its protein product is CASSDQRHEKLFF.

As DNA, the CDR3 is TGTGCCAGCAGCCGAGGAGCGGGGGGCCTCTCCGAGCAGTACTTC. Protein product: CASSRGAGGLSEQYF. This chain uses TRBV7-9 with TRBJ2-7; 9 bases line up with TRBD2. V lost 5 bases, J lost 6 bases, and 11 bases stayed unmatched. Per the germline V gene, CDR1 is SEHNR and CDR2 is FQNEAQ (reference sequence). The CDR3 loop spans 15 amino acids.

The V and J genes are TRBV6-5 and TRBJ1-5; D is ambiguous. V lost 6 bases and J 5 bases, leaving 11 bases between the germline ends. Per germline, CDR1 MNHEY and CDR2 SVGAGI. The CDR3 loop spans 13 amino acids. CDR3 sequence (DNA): TGTGCCAGCAGAGAGGCAACATATCAGCCCCAGCATTTT. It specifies CASREATYQPQHF.

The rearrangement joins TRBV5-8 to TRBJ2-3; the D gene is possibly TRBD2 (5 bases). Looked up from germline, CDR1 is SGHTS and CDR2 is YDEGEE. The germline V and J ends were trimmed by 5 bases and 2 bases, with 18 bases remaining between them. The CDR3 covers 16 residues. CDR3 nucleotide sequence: TGTGCCAGCAGAGACCGTCTAGCCTCTTTCACAGATACGCAGTATTTT. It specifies CASRDRLASFTDTQYF. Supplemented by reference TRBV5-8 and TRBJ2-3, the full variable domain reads EAGVTQSPTHLIKTRGQQATLRCSPISGHTSVYWYQQALGLGLQFLLWYDEGEERNRGNFPPRFSGRQFPNYSSELNVNALELEDSALYLCASRDRLASFTDTQYFGPGTRLTVL.

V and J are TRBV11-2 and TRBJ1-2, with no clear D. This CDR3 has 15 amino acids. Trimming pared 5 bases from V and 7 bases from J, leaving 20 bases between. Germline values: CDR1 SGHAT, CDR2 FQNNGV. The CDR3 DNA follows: TGTGCCAGCAGCCCCCAGACGGGTATGGCGTTTGGCTACACCTTC. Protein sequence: CASSPQTGMAFGYTF. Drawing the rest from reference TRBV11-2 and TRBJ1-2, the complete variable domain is EAGVAQSPRYKIIEKRQSVAFWCNPISGHATLYWYQQILGQGPKLLIQFQNNGVVDDSQLPKDRFSAERLKGVDSTLKIQPAKLEDSAVYLCASSPQTGMAFGYTFGSGTRLTVV.

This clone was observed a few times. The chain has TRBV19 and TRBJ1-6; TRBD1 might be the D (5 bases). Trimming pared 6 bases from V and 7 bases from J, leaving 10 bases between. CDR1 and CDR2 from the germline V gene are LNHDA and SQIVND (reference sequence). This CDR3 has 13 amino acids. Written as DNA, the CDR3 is TGTGCCAGTAGGGGAGGGGTCAATTCACCCCTCCACTTT. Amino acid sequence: CASRGGVNSPLHF. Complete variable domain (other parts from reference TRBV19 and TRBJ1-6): DGGITQSPKYLFRKEGQNVTLSCEQNLNHDAMYWYRQDPGQGLRLIYYSQIVNDFQKGDIAEGYSVSREKKESFPLTVTSAQKNPTAFYLCASRGGVNSPLHFGNGTRLTVT.

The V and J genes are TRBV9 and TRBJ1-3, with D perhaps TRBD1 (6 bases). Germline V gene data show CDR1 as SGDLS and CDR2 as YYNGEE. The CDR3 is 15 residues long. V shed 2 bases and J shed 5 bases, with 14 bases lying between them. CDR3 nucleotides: TGTGCCAGCAGCGTGCTGGGGGCGGAAAGAAACACCATATATTTT. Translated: CASSVLGAERNTIYF.

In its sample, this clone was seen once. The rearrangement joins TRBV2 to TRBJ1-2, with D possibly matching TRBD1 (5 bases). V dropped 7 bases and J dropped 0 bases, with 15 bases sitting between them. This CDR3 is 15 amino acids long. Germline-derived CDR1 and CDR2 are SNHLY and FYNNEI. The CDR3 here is CASKPDRSSNYGYTF. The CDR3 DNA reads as TGTGCCAGCAAACCTGACAGATCCTCTAACTATGGCTACACCTTC.

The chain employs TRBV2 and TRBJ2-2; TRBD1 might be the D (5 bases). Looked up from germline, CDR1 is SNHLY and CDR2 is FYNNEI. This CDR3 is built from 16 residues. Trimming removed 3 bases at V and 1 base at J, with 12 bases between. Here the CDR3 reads CASSDLGPRNTGELFF. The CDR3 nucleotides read TGTGCCAGCAGTGATCTGGGGCCAAGGAACACCGGGGAGCTGTTTTTT.

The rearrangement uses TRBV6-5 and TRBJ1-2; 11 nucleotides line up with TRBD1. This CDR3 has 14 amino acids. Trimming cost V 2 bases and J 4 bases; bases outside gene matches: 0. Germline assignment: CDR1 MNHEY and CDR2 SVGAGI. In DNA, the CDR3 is TGTGCCAGCAGTTACGGGACAGGGGGCTATGGCTACACCTTC. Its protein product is CASSYGTGGYGYTF.

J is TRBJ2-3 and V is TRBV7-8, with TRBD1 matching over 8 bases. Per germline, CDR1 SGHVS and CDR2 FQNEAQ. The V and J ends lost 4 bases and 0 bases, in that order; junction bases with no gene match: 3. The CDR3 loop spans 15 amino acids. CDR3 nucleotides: TGTGCCAGCAGCTCGGACAGGGCTAGCACAGATACGCAGTATTTT. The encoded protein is CASSSDRASTDTQYF.